This T cell receptor beta chain was sequenced during a study of T cells in Graves' hyperthyroidism and ophthalmopathy. Study results and caveats: Most thyroid clonotypes expanded above 0.001 were also detected in blood.

Diagnosing involved the use of clinical symptoms, serum thyroxine and TRAb, thyroid ultrasound and orbital computed tomography. A note on this clonotype: What it binds is not known. The junction shows a germline mismatch at one end, possibly a read error.

Germline values: CDR1 GTSNPN, CDR2 SVGIG (reference sequence). This CDR3 contains 12 residues. What was amplified from RNA transcripts were TCR beta CDR3 regions. During a first-round RT-PCR of the TCR CDR3, the HTBI primer set was used. MiXCR, run by TCRdb on the multiplex PCR reads, gives a single entry per CDR3 protein. The sample consists of a few hundred thousand distinct CDR3 sequences, 22% of them appearing once. This receptor was obtained from a woman in her seventies with Graves' ophthalmopathy. What was sequenced was blood. The V gene is TRBV30, the J gene TRBJ2-3; TRBD2 might be the D (5 bases). The CDR3, as DNA: TGTGCGTGGATGGTGGGCGGGGATACGCAGTATTTT. Protein sequence: CAWMVGGDTQYF.